These 23 T cell receptor beta chains were all obtained from the same sample, sequenced in a study of human T cells and chemical hapten exposure. TCRdb independently ran MiXCR on the RACE reads; one entry per CDR3 protein. The table lists roughly 250,000 distinct CDR3 sequences, around 9.3% of them singletons. Time point described: pre-sensitization, week 0. Treatment reported: therapeutic diphenylcyclopropenone sensitization with weekly scalp DPC. The source material was whole blood, sampled in connection with sensitization to the hapten diphenylcyclopropenone (DPC). All receptors come from a woman aged 40 to 49 with alopecia areata. Some clones in this sample may be carry-over from other donors' samples.

The V and J genes are TRBV7-2 and TRBJ1-1; D is unclear. The CDR3 covers 14 residues. Trimming stripped 3 bases from V and 4 bases from J, with 12 bases between. CDR1 and CDR2 from the germline V gene are SGHTA and FQGNSA. The DNA of the CDR3 is TGTGCCAGCAGCTTCGCGGGAGGTGGCACTGAAGCTTTCTTT. It codes for CASSFAGGGTEAFF. Supplemented by reference TRBV7-2 and TRBJ1-1, the full variable domain reads GAGVSQSPSNKVTEKGKDVELRCDPISGHTALYWYRQSLGQGLEFLIYFQGNSAPDKSGLPSDRFSAERTGGSVSTLTIQRTQQEDSAVYLCASSFAGGGTEAFFGQGTRLTVV.

The table lists this clonotype with a count of one. The CDR3 region has the DNA TGCGCCAGCAGCCAAGCGGCCGGGGGGGCCTATAATGAAAAACTGTTTTTT. It specifies CASSQAAGGAYNEKLFF. J is TRBJ1-4 and V is TRBV4-3; D may be TRBD1 (6 bases). The CDR3 has 17 residues. CDR1 and CDR2 (germline): LGHNA, YSLEER. Trimming shortened V by 1 base and J by 4 bases, and 16 bases separated the two germline ends.

This clonotype was detected once. J is TRBJ1-2 and V is TRBV27; D unclear. This CDR3 comprises 13 residues. Germline V gene data show CDR1 as MNHEY and CDR2 as SMNVEV (reference sequence). V shed 0 bases and J shed 4 bases, with 6 bases lying between them. The CDR3 protein is CASSLSTCYGYTF. The CDR3 DNA follows: TGTGCCAGCAGTTTATCGACGTGCTATGGCTACACCTTC.

Many counts were recorded for this clonotype. This chain joins TRBV29-1 and TRBJ1-5; weak D call: TRBD1 (6 bases). Trimming shortened V by 6 bases and J by 0 bases, and 12 bases separated the two germline ends. The CDR3 consists of 14 residues. CDR1 is SQVTM, CDR2 ANQGSEA, per germline. The CDR3 nucleotides read TGCAGCGTGAGGACAGCGTATAGCAATCAGCCCCAGCATTTT. This translates into CSVRTAYSNQPQHF.

This clonotype was observed a handful of times. This rearrangement joins TRBV29-1 to TRBJ1-5; perhaps TRBD1 as D (6 bases). The CDR3 totals 14 residues. Germline CDR1 SQVTM, CDR2 ANQGSEA. Trimming took off 6 bases at V and 4 bases at J, with 16 bases between the two ends. CDR3 coding DNA: TGCAGCGTCCTGGGGGCCCCTGGGAATCAGCCCCAGCATTTT. It is translated as CSVLGAPGNQPQHF.

This clonotype was counted between two and nine times. This rearrangement joins TRBV6-2 or TRBV6-3 to TRBJ1-5, with TRBD1 matching over 7 bases. CDR3 length: 13 residues. CDR1 and CDR2 from the germline V gene are MNHEY and SVGEGT. Trimming took 7 bases from V and 6 from J; bases not matched to a gene: 6. The CDR3 DNA sequence: TGTGCCAGCACCTCCAGGGGGGTTCAGCCCCAGCATTTT. As protein: CASTSRGVQPQHF.

This clonotype was picked up a small number of times. The genes are TRBV20-1 and TRBJ2-1, with 8 bases that match TRBD2. J lost 2 bases, V lost 0 bases, and 12 bases had no gene match. Looked up from germline, CDR1 is DFQATT and CDR2 is SNEGSKA (reference sequence). This CDR3 contains 18 residues. Here the CDR3 DNA reads TGCAGTGCTAGAGACGGGTCCGGCGGGGGGCCAGCCTACAATGAGCAGTTCTTC. Translated: CSARDGSGGGPAYNEQFF.

This clonotype was found once. The chain carries TRBV6-2 or TRBV6-3 and TRBJ1-2; D gene ambiguous. CDR1 MNHEY and CDR2 SVGEGT come from the germline V gene. The CDR3 consists of 13 residues. Trimming removed 0 bases from V and 6 bases from J, with 8 bases in between. The CDR3 sequence is CASSYSLGNGYTF. The CDR3 DNA is TGTGCCAGCAGTTACTCCTTAGGGAATGGCTACACCTTC.

This clonotype came up a few times. V usage is TRBV29-1 and J usage is TRBJ1-3; D is perhaps TRBD1 (5 bases). Per germline, CDR1 SQVTM and CDR2 ANQGSEA. This CDR3 has 13 amino acids. V gave up 5 bases and J gave up 9 bases, with 17 bases separating them. The CDR3 spells CSVSGTLGGTIYF. The CDR3 DNA reads TGCAGCGTTTCCGGGACCCTCGGGGGCACCATATATTTT.

Concerning this clonotype itself: A far larger clone is just one base off, so this is likely a read error. The chain recombines TRBV2 with TRBJ2-1; D ambiguous. Per the germline V gene, CDR1 is SNHLY and CDR2 is FYNNEI. V lost 8 bases to trimming and J lost 0 bases, with 2 bases between them. This CDR3 contains 11 residues. This CDR3 is CASCSYNEQFF. The CDR3 bases are TGTGCCAGCTGCTCCTACAATGAGCAGTTCTTC.

This clonotype was picked up a small number of times. Sequence at one end of the junction differs from germline and may be a read error. The chain combines TRBV14 with TRBJ2-7, with 7 bases identical to TRBD1. The CDR3 contains 15 residues. Per the germline V gene, CDR1 is SGHDN and CDR2 is FVKESK. As DNA, the CDR3 is TGTGCCAGCAGCCATGATCCAACAGGGGCAACGGCTCAGAACTTC. It codes for CASSHDPTGATAQNF.

Only a few counts were recorded for this clonotype. The chain joins TRBV7-3 to TRBJ2-1; D may be TRBD1 (5 bases). CDR3 length: 13 residues. Germline CDR1 is SGHTA and CDR2 is FQGTGA. Trimming took off 5 bases at V and 8 bases at J, with 13 bases between the two ends. CDR3 region: CASSPTQGHEQFF. CDR3 DNA: TGTGCCAGCAGCCCGACTCAGGGCCATGAGCAGTTCTTC.

This clonotype appeared a few times. The V gene is TRBV11-1, the J gene TRBJ2-1; D uncertain. The CDR3 covers 15 residues. V was pared by 5 bases and J by 0 bases, with 11 bases between. CDR1 is SGHAT and CDR2 is FQDESV in the germline V gene (reference sequence). This chain's CDR3 is CASSAYKTSYNEQFF. In nucleotides, the CDR3 is TGTGCCAGCAGCGCCTATAAGACCTCCTACAATGAGCAGTTCTTC.

This clonotype came up many times. V gene TRBV11-2 combines with J gene TRBJ1-5; D unresolved. CDR1 and CDR2 (germline): SGHAT, FQNNGV. CDR3 length: 12 residues. Trimming stripped 5 bases from V and 9 bases from J, with 11 bases between. CDR3 sequence: CASSPNGGPQHF. CDR3 nucleotide sequence: TGTGCCAGCAGCCCCAATGGTGGGCCCCAGCATTTT.

This chain uses TRBV18 with TRBJ2-5; D remains ambiguous. CDR3 length: 13 amino acids. Germline-derived CDR1 and CDR2 are KGHSH and LQKENI. V shed 6 bases and J shed 10 bases, with 18 bases lying between them. This chain's CDR3 is CASSSDGQGGQYF. The CDR3 bases are TGTGCCAGCTCCTCGGACGGCCAAGGTGGCCAGTACTTC.

The chain is built from TRBV28 and TRBJ2-5; D is possibly TRBD1 or TRBD2 (5 bases each). V was pared by 5 bases and J by 9 bases, with 19 bases between. CDR1 is MDHEN and CDR2 is SYDVKM in the germline V gene. This CDR3 spans 14 amino acids. Here the CDR3 DNA reads TGTGCCAGCAGTGCCCGGGGCGGACCCCAGGCCCAGTACTTC. Amino acids: CASSARGGPQAQYF.

This clonotype was seen ten or more times. The genes are TRBV5-1 and TRBJ1-1; D gene unclear. Trimming removed 0 bases at V and 4 bases at J, with 13 bases between. CDR3 size: 15 residues. Germline V gene lookup returns CDR1 SGHRS and CDR2 YFSETQ. The CDR3, as DNA: TGCGCCAGCAGCTTGGGCGCCGGGGTGTCCACTGAAGCTTTCTTT. Translation gives CASSLGAGVSTEAFF.

V and J are TRBV20-1 and TRBJ2-1; no clear D gene. V was trimmed by 1 base and J by 4 bases, leaving 20 bases between them. This CDR3 has 17 amino acids. The germline CDR1 and CDR2 sequences are DFQATT and SNEGSKA (reference sequence). CDR3 amino acids: CSARGPLGAESYNEQFF. CDR3 DNA: TGCAGTGCTAGAGGGCCCCTCGGCGCGGAGTCGTACAATGAGCAGTTCTTC.

The chain couples TRBV20-1 to TRBJ1-5; 7 nucleotides match TRBD1. The CDR3 covers 13 residues. CDR1 is DFQATT, CDR2 SNEGSKA, per germline (reference sequence). Trimming removed 5 bases from V and 4 bases from J; junction bases left unmatched: 5. CDR3 coding DNA: TGCAGTGCTCTCGGACAGGCAAATCAGCCCCAGCATTTT. Translating it yields CSALGQANQPQHF.

The table lists this clonotype with a few counts. The chain is built from TRBV6-5 and TRBJ1-1, with 8 positions matching TRBD1. V shed 11 bases and J 1 base; nucleotides not matched to a gene: 15. Germline loops: CDR1 MNHEY, CDR2 SVGAGI. This CDR3 spans 16 amino acids. CDR3 in DNA: TGTGCCTCGAAGGCAGGGGGCGAATTCAGGAACACTGAAGCTTTCTTT. This gives the protein CASKAGGEFRNTEAFF.

V usage is TRBV12-3 or TRBV12-4 and J usage is TRBJ2-2; the match to TRBD1 covers 8 bases. The CDR3 has 14 amino acids. After removal of 4 bases from V and 7 bases from J, the junction contained 5 bases not matched to a gene. The CDR3 sequence: CASSSGTGDGELFF. In DNA form, the CDR3 reads TGTGCCAGCAGTTCGGGGACAGGAGACGGGGAGCTGTTTTTT.

This clonotype was found many times. The V call is TRBV27, the J call TRBJ2-7; 11 nucleotides agree with TRBD1. Trimming removed 3 bases from V and 1 base from J; junction bases left unmatched: 5. Germline CDR1 MNHEY, CDR2 SMNVEV (reference sequence). CDR3 size: 16 residues. The CDR3 region is CASSLSGQGASYEQYF. The CDR3 nucleotides are TGTGCCAGCAGTTTGTCTGGACAGGGGGCTTCCTACGAGCAGTACTTC.

The table lists this clonotype with many counts. This CDR3 reads CSARPEGRDTQYF. In DNA form, the CDR3 reads TGCAGTGCTAGGCCGGAAGGACGAGATACGCAGTATTTT. The J gene is TRBJ2-3, the V gene TRBV20-1, with D hard to call. Germline CDR1 reads DFQATT; CDR2 reads SNEGSKA (reference sequence). This CDR3 contains 13 residues. V shed 3 bases and J shed 5 bases, with 12 bases lying between them.